This T cell receptor beta chain was captured in a study of response to subunit inactivated influenza vaccine. This clonotype was recorded a few times. Its cognate antigen is unknown. CDR3 length: 11 amino acids. CDR1 and CDR2 (germline): DFQATT, SNEGSKA (reference sequence). Trimming took 0 bases from V and 5 from J, leaving 5 bases between them. Study-wide points: The authors offered the suggestion that each seasonal influenza vaccination recruits few new T cells.

From the RT-PCR reads, TCRdb called clonotypes with MiXCR, one entry per CDR3 protein. The sample includes about 620,000 distinct CDR3 sequences, about an eighth of them seen just once. The source material was PBMCs from blood, sampled on the day of vaccination. The receptor comes from a man aged 50 to 59 who received an inactivated influenza vaccine. V and J are TRBV20-1 and TRBJ2-7; no clear D. CDR3 nucleotides: TGCAGTGCTAGAGAGGCTAACGAGCAGTACTTC. Translated: CSAREANEQYF.